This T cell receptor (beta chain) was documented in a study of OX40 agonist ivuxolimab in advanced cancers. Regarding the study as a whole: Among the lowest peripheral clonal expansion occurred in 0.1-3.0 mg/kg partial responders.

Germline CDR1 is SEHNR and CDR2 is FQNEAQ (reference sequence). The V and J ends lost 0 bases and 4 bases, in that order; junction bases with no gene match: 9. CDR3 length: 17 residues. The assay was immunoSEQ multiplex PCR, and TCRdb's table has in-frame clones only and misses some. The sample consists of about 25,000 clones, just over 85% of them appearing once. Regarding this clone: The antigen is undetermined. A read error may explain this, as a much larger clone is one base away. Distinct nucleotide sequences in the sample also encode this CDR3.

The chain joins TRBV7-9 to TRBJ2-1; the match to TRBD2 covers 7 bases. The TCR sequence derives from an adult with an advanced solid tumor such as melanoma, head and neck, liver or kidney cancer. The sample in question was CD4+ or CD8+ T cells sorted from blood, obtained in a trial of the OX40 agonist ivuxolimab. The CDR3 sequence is CASSLASSGGYYNEQFF. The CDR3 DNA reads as TGTGCCAGCAGCTTAGCTTCTAGCGGAGGATATTACAATGAGCAGTTCTTC.